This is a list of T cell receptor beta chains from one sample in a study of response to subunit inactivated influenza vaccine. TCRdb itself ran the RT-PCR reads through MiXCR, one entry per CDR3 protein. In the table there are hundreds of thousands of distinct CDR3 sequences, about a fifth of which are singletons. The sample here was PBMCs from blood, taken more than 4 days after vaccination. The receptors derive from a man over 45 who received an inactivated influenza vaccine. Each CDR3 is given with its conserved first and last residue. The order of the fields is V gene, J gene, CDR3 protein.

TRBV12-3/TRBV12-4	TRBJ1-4	CASSLAQGVEKLFF
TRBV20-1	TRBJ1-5	CSATPGTGVGQPQHF
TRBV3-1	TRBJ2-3	CASSPGTGTDTQYF
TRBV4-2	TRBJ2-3	CASSQDKRVGTTDTQYF
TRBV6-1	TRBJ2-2	CASSPTSGSTGELFF
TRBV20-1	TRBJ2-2	CSARAGGGGMTGELFF
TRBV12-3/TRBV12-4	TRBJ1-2	CASSPSGNYGYTF
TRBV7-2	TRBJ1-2	CASSLGAGETWNYGYTF
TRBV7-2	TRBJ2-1	CASSPDGGSWNEQFF
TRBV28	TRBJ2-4	CASWDRGTKNIQYF
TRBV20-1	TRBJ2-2	CSASSIENTGELFF
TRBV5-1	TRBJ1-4	CASSFSLGEKLFF
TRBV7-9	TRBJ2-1	CASSLGSVEQFF
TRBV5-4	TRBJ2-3	CASSLGTSGSPTSTDTQYF
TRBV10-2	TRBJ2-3	CASREGSSTDTQYF
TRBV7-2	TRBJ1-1	CASSPSYTEAFF
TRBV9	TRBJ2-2	CASSASGARTGELFF
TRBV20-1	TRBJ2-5	CSASHLPQETQYF
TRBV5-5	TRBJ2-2	CASSIARTNTGELFF
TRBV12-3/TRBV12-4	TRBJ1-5	CASSGQAPQPQHF
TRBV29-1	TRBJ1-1	CSVGQNTEAFF
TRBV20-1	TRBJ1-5	CSARDRERGSNQPQHF
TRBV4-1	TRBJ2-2	CASSQDAAGSGELFF
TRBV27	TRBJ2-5	CASSLADLAGAETQYF
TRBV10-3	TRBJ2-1	CAISESGRENLNEQFF
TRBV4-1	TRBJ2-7	CASSHLGGRYYEQYF
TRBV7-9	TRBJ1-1	CASSLGSAIHMNTEAFF
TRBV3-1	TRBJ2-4	CASSTTANIQYF
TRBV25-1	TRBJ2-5	CASSEGTAWGVQETQYF